Presented here are 21 T cell receptor beta chains from one specimen sequenced in a study of cytomegalovirus exposure and HLA in healthy donors. The PCR made use of 60 Vbeta and 13 Jbeta primers. Measured with immunoSEQ multiplex PCR; TCRdb has only the in-frame clones, and not every one. Of roughly 140,000 clones in the sample, 75% to 80% were seen once. What was sequenced was PBMCs. The receptors were sampled from a woman in her fifties or sixties in good health and CMV-seronegative.

This clone occurred a few times. The chain joins TRBV7-2 to TRBJ2-1; 13 bases agree with TRBD2. The CDR3 is made up of 14 amino acids. Trimming at V came to 1 base and at J to 15 bases, leaving 6 bases not matched to a gene. Germline CDR1 is SGHTA and CDR2 is FQGNSA. The CDR3 loop reads CASSLGTSGGSSFF. In nucleotides, the CDR3 is TGTGCCAGCAGCTTAGGGACTAGCGGGGGTTCATCGTTCTTC.

The J gene is TRBJ2-3, the V gene TRBV5-4, with 8 bases identical to TRBD2. CDR1 is SGHNT and CDR2 is YYREEE in the germline V gene (reference sequence). Unmatched junction bases numbered 13, after V lost 2 bases and J lost 2 bases. The CDR3 has 18 amino acids. CDR3 protein: CASSLASGLPLDTDTQYF. The DNA for the CDR3 is TGTGCCAGCAGCTTAGCTAGCGGGTTACCCCTAGACACAGATACGCAGTATTTT.

This sequence joins TRBV7-9 and TRBJ1-6; 8 bases match TRBD1. Germline assignment: CDR1 SEHNR and CDR2 FQNEAQ (reference sequence). Trimming took 6 bases from V and 4 from J; bases not matched to a gene: 8. The CDR3 sequence is 16 residues long. CDR3 loop: CASSPGQAIYNSPLHF. The CDR3 coding sequence is TGTGCCAGCAGTCCGGGACAGGCAATTTATAATTCACCCCTCCACTTT. Supplemented by reference TRBV7-9 and TRBJ1-6, the full variable domain reads DTGVSQNPRHKITKRGQNVTFRCDPISEHNRLYWYRQTLGQGPEFLTYFQNEAQLEKSRLLSDRFSAERPKGSFSTLEIQRTEQGDSAMYLCASSPGQAIYNSPLHFGNGTRLTVT.

The rearrangement uses TRBV29-1 and TRBJ1-2; D remains ambiguous. This CDR3 has 15 amino acids. The V end was cut by 4 bases, the J end by 3 bases, with 18 bases between. In germline, CDR1 is SQVTM, CDR2 ANQGSEA. DNA of the CDR3: TGCAGCGTTGCCTACCCGAGTGGTGGAGACTATGGCTACACCTTC. Its protein is CSVAYPSGGDYGYTF.

This chain joins TRBV7-9 and TRBJ2-5, with TRBD2 as a possible D gene (5 bases). Germline loops: CDR1 SEHNR, CDR2 FQNEAQ (reference sequence). The CDR3 contains 16 residues. Trimming took off 1 base at V and 5 bases at J, with 17 bases between the two ends. The chain's CDR3 is CASSLVGGWELETQYF. CDR3 sequence (DNA): TGTGCCAGCAGCTTAGTTGGCGGGTGGGAGTTGGAGACCCAGTACTTC.

This chain connects TRBV5-1 to TRBJ2-1; 7 bases agree with TRBD1. Losses at the gene ends were 4 bases for V and 4 bases for J; bases not matched to a gene: 8. The CDR3 runs 15 residues. The germline V gene encodes CDR1 SGHRS and CDR2 YFSETQ. In DNA, the CDR3 is TGCGCCAGCAGCCAACAGACAGGGATGTACAATGAGCAGTTCTTC. Protein: CASSQQTGMYNEQFF.

This sequence joins TRBV14 and TRBJ1-2; tentative D call: TRBD1 (6 bases). V was pared by 2 bases and J by 3 bases, with 7 bases between. The germline gives CDR1 SGHDN, CDR2 FVKESK. CDR3 length: 13 amino acids. CDR3 bases: TGTGCCAGCAGCCAAAGGACAGACTATGGCTACACCTTC. Translating it yields CASSQRTDYGYTF.

This clone was detected a few times. As DNA, the CDR3 is TGTGCCAGCAGTTATAGCGGGGGGGCCCCCGAGACCCAGTACTTC. It codes for CASSYSGGAPETQYF. The chain carries TRBV6-5 and TRBJ2-5, with 11 bases that match TRBD2. This CDR3 spans 15 amino acids. Germline assignment: CDR1 MNHEY and CDR2 SVGAGI. V trimming: 3 bases; J trimming: 5 bases; junction bases outside the gene matches: 5.

The V call is TRBV6-5, the J call TRBJ2-7, with a weak D call TRBD2 (5 bases). The CDR3 runs 13 residues. CDR1 and CDR2 (germline): MNHEY, SVGAGI. V lost 7 bases to trimming and J lost 6 bases, with 16 bases between them. The chain's CDR3 is CASKPGMRFEQYF. For the CDR3, the DNA is TGTGCCAGCAAACCGGGGATGAGGTTCGAGCAGTACTTC.

The CDR3 DNA sequence: TGTGCCAGCACTGCGACAGGGGATGGCTACACCTTC. As protein: CASTATGDGYTF. The genes are TRBV2 and TRBJ1-2, with 8 bases fitting TRBD1. Germline V gene sequence: CDR1 SNHLY, CDR2 FYNNEI. This CDR3 has 12 residues. J gave up 6 bases and V 7 bases, and 4 bases lay outside the gene matches.

The chain joins TRBV5-1 to TRBJ2-3; D is possibly TRBD2 (6 bases). In germline, CDR1 is SGHRS, CDR2 YFSETQ. The CDR3 runs 14 residues. The V gene lost 0 bases and the J gene lost 8 bases, with 13 bases spanning the gap. The CDR3 loop is CASSLGGGGATQYF. CDR3 sequence (DNA): TGCGCCAGCAGCTTGGGTGGTGGCGGGGCTACGCAGTATTTT.

V gene TRBV7-6 combines with J gene TRBJ1-4; the D gene is possibly TRBD1 (5 bases). The CDR3 loop spans 17 amino acids. Deletions cut 3 bases from V and 3 bases from J, with 17 bases between. Germline assignment: CDR1 SGHVS and CDR2 FNYEAQ. The CDR3 loop is CASSFPRVKGSNEKLFF. The CDR3 DNA reads TGTGCCAGCAGCTTCCCCAGGGTGAAGGGATCTAATGAAAAACTGTTTTTT.

The count of this clone is one. V is TRBV7-9 and J is TRBJ1-2, with 7 nucleotides matching TRBD1. Germline V CDR1 and CDR2: SEHNR, FQNEAQ (reference sequence). The CDR3 totals 14 residues. The J segment lost 4 bases and the V segment lost 4 bases, leaving 6 bases of the junction unmatched. As DNA, the CDR3 is TGTGCCAGCAGCTCCCGGGACAGTCCCTATGGCTACACCTTC. As protein: CASSSRDSPYGYTF.

The chain carries TRBV6-5 and TRBJ1-1, with D unclear. Trimming shortened V by 6 bases and J by 1 base, and 15 bases separated the two germline ends. Germline-derived CDR1 and CDR2 are MNHEY and SVGAGI. This CDR3 has 15 amino acids. CDR3 in DNA: TGTGCCAGCAGACCCTTTTCGTTTAGGAACACTGAAGCTTTCTTT. Protein sequence: CASRPFSFRNTEAFF.

CDR3 residues: CASAWDRGQYEQYF. In DNA, the CDR3 is TGTGCTAGTGCTTGGGACAGGGGGCAATACGAGCAGTACTTC. The chain couples TRBV12-5 to TRBJ2-7, with 12 bases identical to TRBD1. CDR1 and CDR2 from the germline V gene are LGHNT and FRNRAP. This CDR3 is 14 amino acids long. J gave up 4 bases and V 7 bases, and 5 bases lay outside the gene matches.

This chain joins TRBV7-3 and TRBJ2-3; 11 positions match TRBD2. J was trimmed by 2 bases and V by 4 bases; bases with no gene match: 2. The length of the CDR3 is 15 residues. Looked up from germline, CDR1 is SGHTA and CDR2 is FQGTGA. Here the CDR3 DNA reads TGTGCCAGCAGCTCTAGCGGGGGGTACACAGATACGCAGTATTTT. As protein: CASSSSGGYTDTQYF.

With respect to this clone: The identical CDR3 is also encoded by other nucleotide sequences in the sample. The chain couples TRBV11-2 to TRBJ1-5, with D uncertain. The CDR3 runs 15 residues. Looked up from germline, CDR1 is SGHAT and CDR2 is FQNNGV. With 1 base removed from V and 0 bases from J, the gap between germline ends came to 7 bases. CDR3 loop: CASSLAGYSNQPQHF. In nucleotides, the CDR3 is TGTGCCAGCAGCTTAGCGGGATATAGCAATCAGCCCCAGCATTTT.

Here the CDR3 reads CASSLFRDSYGYTF. Here the CDR3 DNA reads TGTGCCAGCAGCTTGTTTCGGGATTCCTATGGCTACACCTTC. The chain couples TRBV5-4 to TRBJ1-2; D gene unclear. Trimming took off 1 base at V and 4 bases at J, with 11 bases between the two ends. Germline CDR1 reads SGHNT; CDR2 reads YYREEE (reference sequence). The CDR3 is 14 amino acids.

The chain links TRBV19 to TRBJ1-1; no firm D call. CDR1 and CDR2 (germline): LNHDA, SQIVND (reference sequence). The CDR3 has 13 amino acids. V lost 2 bases to trimming and J lost 1 base, with 5 bases between them. The CDR3 coding sequence is TGTGCCAGTAGTATAATACAGAACACTGAAGCTTTCTTT. Amino acids: CASSIIQNTEAFF.

V is TRBV5-4 and J is TRBJ2-7; 11 bases map to TRBD2. After removal of 4 bases from V and 2 bases from J, the junction contained 11 bases not matched to a gene. CDR1 and CDR2 from the germline V gene are SGHNT and YYREEE (reference sequence). The length of the CDR3 is 17 residues. CDR3 sequence reads: CASSISSLAGATYEQYF. DNA of the CDR3: TGTGCCAGCAGCATATCATCACTAGCGGGGGCCACCTACGAGCAGTACTTC.

The chain employs TRBV6-6 and TRBJ2-1, with 11 bases that match TRBD1. The CDR3 has 13 amino acids. Germline CDR1 and CDR2: MNHNY and SVGAGI (reference sequence). V lost 6 bases and J lost 8; bases outside the gene matches: 3. The CDR3 DNA sequence: TGTGCCAGCAGCGGACAGGGGGCTGATGAGCAGTTCTTC. Translation gives CASSGQGADEQFF.